Detailed here is one T cell receptor (beta chain). Clones were read by immunoSEQ multiplex PCR, and TCRdb kept only the in-frame ones, dropping some. The table lists fewer than 50,000 clones, around four fifths of them singletons. The sample originates from a study of blood T cell repertoires in COVID-19. This CDR3 contains 13 residues. Germline assignment: CDR1 SGHTA and CDR2 FQGNSA. Trimming pared 1 base from V and 5 bases from J, leaving 9 bases between. The chain is built from TRBV7-2 and TRBJ2-7; no firm D call. This sequence originates from a human donor in a cohort sampled during active COVID-19. The sequenced material came from peripheral blood. CDR3 amino acids: CASSLVVSDEQYF. Here the CDR3 DNA reads TGTGCCAGCAGCTTAGTGGTGAGCGACGAGCAGTACTTC.